This T cell receptor beta chain was found in a study of CD8 T cells in ankylosing spondylitis. General study findings and limits: Earlier literature documents some of the motif variants in reactive arthritis synovial fluid and blood. Reported data indicate significant enrichment of disease-linked clones within matched ankylosing spondylitis synovial fluid.

TCRdb reanalysed the 5' RACE reads using MiXCR and keeps one entry per CDR3 protein. The repertoire holds fewer than 350,000 distinct CDR3 sequences, about 9.9% seen once, with 9.1% in the top ten. Trimming stripped 5 bases from V and 3 bases from J, with 10 bases between. Germline CDR1 and CDR2: LNHNV and YYDKDF (reference sequence). There are 13 residues in the CDR3. The table lists this clonotype with a few counts. Its specificity is not known. The J gene is TRBJ2-5, the V gene TRBV15; D uncertain. The specimen was blood, either unsorted or a sorted T cell fraction (not recorded which). The sequence derives from a female donor with ankylosing spondylitis or in good health (not recorded which). CDR3 sequence (DNA): TGTGCCACCAGCCGTGGACGGAAAGAGACCCAGTACTTC. Residues: CATSRGRKETQYF.